Following are 8 T cell receptor beta chains from one sample sequenced in a study of PD-L1 blockade in urothelial cancer. Time point reported: pretreatment peripheral blood. Assay used: immunoSEQ multiplex PCR; TCRdb lists only in-frame clones, some missing. The top ten clones hold roughly 2.9% of a sample with roughly 63,000 clones, around 86% of them seen once. The starting material was PBMCs, obtained around atezolizumab (anti-PD-L1) treatment. Receptors originate from a man aged 70-80 years with urothelial cancer.

The chain links TRBV6-5 to TRBJ2-1; 8 bases match TRBD2. V gave up 8 bases and J gave up 2 bases; unmatched junction bases: 5. Germline CDR1 MNHEY, CDR2 SVGAGI. CDR3 size: 14 residues. The chain's CDR3 is CASLSGTPYNEQFF. The CDR3 bases are TGTGCCAGCCTTAGCGGGACCCCCTACAATGAGCAGTTCTTC.

The V and J genes are TRBV30 and TRBJ2-7; 9 bases fit TRBD2. There are 14 residues in the CDR3. Germline CDR1 reads GTSNPN; CDR2 reads SVGIG (reference sequence). Losses at the gene ends were 2 bases for V and 2 bases for J; bases not matched to a gene: 4. Here the CDR3 DNA reads TGTGCCTGGAGTCTTAGCGGGGGAACCTACGAGCAGTACTTC. Protein: CAWSLSGGTYEQYF.

This chain connects TRBV5-6 to TRBJ2-1; D remains unclear. The CDR3 loop spans 17 amino acids. Germline CDR1 is SGHDT and CDR2 is YYEEEE. Trimming took 0 bases from V and 0 from J, leaving 13 bases between them. The CDR3 here is CASSLEARRGSYNEQFF. The CDR3 DNA sequence: TGTGCCAGCAGCTTGGAGGCACGGCGAGGCTCCTACAATGAGCAGTTCTTC.

This clone was seen only once. V and J are TRBV2 and TRBJ2-4; tentative D call: TRBD1 (5 bases). This CDR3 region has 14 residues. Trimming shortened V by 4 bases and J by 5 bases, and 12 bases separated the two germline ends. The germline CDR1 and CDR2 sequences are SNHLY and FYNNEI. This chain's CDR3 is CASSVALGENIQYF. DNA of the CDR3: TGTGCCAGCAGTGTTGCGTTAGGGGAAAACATTCAGTACTTC.

This rearrangement joins TRBV11-2 to TRBJ2-7; D is unclear. This CDR3 comprises 15 residues. The germline gives CDR1 SGHAT, CDR2 FQNNGV. The V end was cut by 0 bases, the J end by 2 bases, with 11 bases between. The CDR3 DNA is TGTGCCAGCAGCTTAGATGTCTATCCAACCTACGAGCAGTACTTC. This encodes CASSLDVYPTYEQYF.

The chain is built from TRBV2 and TRBJ2-6; D possibly corresponds to TRBD2 (5 bases). CDR3 length equals 16 residues. V was clipped by 5 bases and J by 0 bases, with 11 bases between them. The V gene's germline CDR1 is SNHLY and CDR2 FYNNEI. The CDR3 protein is CASSPGKSSGANVLTF. The DNA for the CDR3 is TGTGCCAGCAGTCCCGGGAAAAGCTCTGGGGCCAACGTCCTGACTTTC.

The rearrangement uses TRBV9 and TRBJ2-3; 7 bases line up with TRBD2. The CDR3 has 16 residues. Germline V lookup: CDR1 SGDLS, CDR2 YYNGEE. Germline trimming cut 4 bases from V and 3 bases from J; bases unmatched to any gene: 11. CDR3 nucleotide sequence: TGTGCCAGCAGCCCCAGAGAGGGAGCGGGAACAGATACGCAGTATTTT. Residues: CASSPREGAGTDTQYF.

The J gene is TRBJ2-1, the V gene TRBV4-2; 10 nucleotides align to TRBD2. This CDR3 is built from 17 residues. Germline CDR1 is LGHNA and CDR2 is YNFKEQ. Losses at the gene ends were 1 base for V and 7 bases for J; bases not matched to a gene: 10. CDR3 DNA sequence: TGTGCCAGCAGCCAAGTCGGGAGCGGGAGGGCCGGAAATGAGCAGTTCTTC. Amino acids: CASSQVGSGRAGNEQFF.